These T cell receptor beta chains were read from a single sample in a study of identical twins. TCRdb called the 5' RACE reads again in MiXCR, with one record for every CDR3 protein. The sample carries 450,000 or so distinct CDR3 sequences, approximately 24% recorded once. In addition, the sample was reused for a study of T cells expressing NK-cell markers.

The sequenced sample was CD4+ T cells sorted from blood. These receptors were obtained from a young woman in good health. Each CDR3 is given without its conserved first and last residue. The order of the fields is V gene, J gene, CDR3 protein.

TRBV6-1	TRBJ1-1	ASYPPGRQAEAF
TRBV7-9	TRBJ1-1	ASSLGDRVGTEAF
TRBV4-3	TRBJ2-2	ASSQFSASVRDTGELF
TRBV6-1	TRBJ2-1	ASSPVGGTPNEQF
TRBV14	TRBJ2-5	ASSSLGPPQTQY
TRBV12-3/TRBV12-4	TRBJ1-4	ASSSGGATNEKLF
TRBV5-1	TRBJ2-3	ASSSGAWRESTDTQY
TRBV2	TRBJ1-2	ASRIEQSTNYGYT
TRBV6-2/TRBV6-3	TRBJ2-1	ASSLSATGGQWDEQF
TRBV20-1	TRBJ2-1	SAREGSRYNEQF
TRBV5-1	TRBJ1-1	ASSLTLRVTEAF
TRBV20-1	TRBJ1-1	SGSRTGRTEAF
TRBV7-7	TRBJ2-1	ASSLEASGSNEQF
TRBV10-3	TRBJ2-1	AIRQGDEQF
TRBV4-3	TRBJ2-3	ASSQDAGGYTQY
TRBV10-2	TRBJ1-1	ASSRLQGRDEAF
TRBV5-1	TRBJ2-2	ASSLVQAGTGELF
TRBV19	TRBJ2-5	ASATRGRETQY
TRBV20-1	TRBJ1-1	SAREGARTEAF
TRBV20-1	TRBJ2-1	SARDQTSGNNEQF
TRBV3-1	TRBJ2-1	ASSPWGERYNEQF
TRBV6-1	TRBJ1-1	ASKRRTGQYFTEAF
TRBV7-2	TRBJ2-3	ASSLEGADTQY
TRBV10-3	TRBJ2-5	AIRDRAQETQY
TRBV18	TRBJ2-7	ASSLPGTGPYEQY
TRBV6-1	TRBJ2-5	ASSPPGLAGTQY
TRBV27	TRBJ2-7	ASSRGTGLGEQY
TRBV7-2	TRBJ2-7	ASRLAGGRSYEQY
TRBV7-8	TRBJ1-6	ASSLLTGILLH
TRBV20-1	TRBJ2-3	SASHAGTDTQY
TRBV6-1	TRBJ1-4	ASSRDGSYEKLF